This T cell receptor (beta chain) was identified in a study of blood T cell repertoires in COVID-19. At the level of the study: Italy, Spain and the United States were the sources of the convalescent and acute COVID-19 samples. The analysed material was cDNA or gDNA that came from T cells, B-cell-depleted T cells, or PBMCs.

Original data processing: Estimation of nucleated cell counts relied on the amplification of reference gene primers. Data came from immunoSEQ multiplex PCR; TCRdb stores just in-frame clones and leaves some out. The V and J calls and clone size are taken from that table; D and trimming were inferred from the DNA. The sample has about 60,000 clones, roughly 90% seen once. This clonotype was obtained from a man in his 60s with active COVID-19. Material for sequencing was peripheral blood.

For the CDR3, the DNA is TGTGCCAGCAGCGTAGAAAGGGGGTCCTACAATGAGCAGTTCTTC. This translates into CASSVERGSYNEQFF. The V and J genes are TRBV9 and TRBJ2-1, with D perhaps TRBD1 (6 bases). The length of the CDR3 is 15 residues. V lost 0 bases to trimming and J lost 1 base, with 8 bases between them. CDR1 SGDLS and CDR2 YYNGEE come from the germline V gene. The full variable domain, its missing parts supplied by reference TRBV9 and TRBJ2-1, is DSGVTQTPKHLITATGQRVTLRCSPRSGDLSVYWYQQSLDQGLQFLIQYYNGEERAKGNILERFSAQQFPDLHSELNLSSLELGDSALYFCASSVERGSYNEQFFGPGTRLTVL.